These 24 T cell receptor beta chains originate from one sample sequenced in a study of T cell clonality in common variable immunodeficiency. Some clones are missing from TCRdb's copy, which holds only in-frame ones; the method was immunoSEQ multiplex PCR. In total the sample includes 20,000 or so clones, none of them seen once. Their cognate antigens are unknown. Study-level points and caveats: Common variable immunodeficiency TCR beta sequences reportedly had fewer deletions and N-nucleotide insertions.

The material sequenced was peripheral blood mononuclear cells. These receptors all come from a human donor with common variable immunodeficiency.

This clone was observed many times. The read is 3 residues too short to cover the CDR3 end, so that end is filled in from the germline J gene. This rearrangement joins TRBV5-1 to TRBJ2-3; 7 bases are a match to TRBD2. The V and J ends lost 7 bases and 0 bases, in that order; junction bases with no gene match: 8. The CDR3 is made up of 15 amino acids. Germline values: CDR1 SGHRS, CDR2 YFSETQ. The part of the CDR3 DNA that was read is TGCGCCAGCCACCCGCACGGGGGGAGCACAGATACG. Its protein is CASHPHGGSTDT. Given in full, the CDR3 is CASHPHGGSTDTQYF.

This clone came up many times. Read coverage stops 3 residues before the CDR3 terminus; the germline J gene supplies the remainder. This sequence joins TRBV18 and TRBJ2-2, with 12 bases that match TRBD1. The CDR3 covers 16 residues. Trimming took 3 bases from V and 7 from J; bases not matched to a gene: 6. Germline CDR1 and CDR2: KGHSH and LQKENI. The part of the CDR3 DNA that was read is TGTGCCAGCTCACCTTCCGGGACAGGGGGCATCGGGGAG. This codes for CASSPSGTGGIGE. The CDR3 in its entirety is CASSPSGTGGIGELFF.

This clone was counted many times. The CDR3 extends 3 residues past the end of the read, so its final part is completed from the germline J gene. The chain links TRBV19 to TRBJ2-1, with 13 bases lining up with TRBD2. The CDR3 runs 17 residues. Germline V CDR1 and CDR2: LNHDA, SQIVND (reference sequence). V was clipped by 10 bases and J by 4 bases; unmatched bases: 13. CDR3 sequence reads: CATHNPGTSGDYNEQFF. Partial CDR3 DNA: TGTGCCACCCACAATCCCGGGACTAGCGGGGATTACAATGAG.

This clone was detected many times. The read halts 3 residues ahead of the CDR3 end, with the missing end drawn from the germline J gene. The chain uses TRBV20-1 and TRBJ1-2; 7 bases fit TRBD1. Trimming at V came to 6 bases and at J to 4 bases, leaving 8 bases not matched to a gene. CDR3 size: 13 residues. Germline V lookup: CDR1 DFQATT, CDR2 SNEGSKA (reference sequence). CDR3 DNA, as far as it was read: TGCAGTGCCAACTCAGGGGGACGCTATGGC. It is translated as CSANSGGRYG. The complete CDR3 protein is CSANSGGRYGYTF.

This clone was observed many times. From the germline J gene comes the end of the CDR3, since the read stops 3 residues before it. The gene calls are TRBV19 and TRBJ2-2, with D maybe TRBD1 (6 bases). Looked up from germline, CDR1 is LNHDA and CDR2 is SQIVND (reference sequence). CDR3 length: 16 residues. V gave up 0 bases and J gave up 6 bases, with 14 bases separating them. The sequenced part of the CDR3 DNA is TGTGCCAGTAGTATAGATCGGGCACAGGGAGCCGGGGAG. Its translation is CASSIDRAQGAGE. The full CDR3 reads CASSIDRAQGAGELFF.

This clone was seen at least ten times. This may be a read error, as it is one base from a much larger clone. The read stops 3 residues short of the end of the CDR3; the missing end is completed from the germline J gene. Other DNA sequences in the sample encode the same CDR3. The rearrangement uses TRBV18 and TRBJ1-2; 9 bases are a match to TRBD1. The CDR3 length is 15 residues. The V and J ends lost 0 bases and 1 base, in that order; junction bases with no gene match: 0. Germline V gives CDR1 KGHSH, CDR2 LQKENI. The CDR3 sequence: CASSPPGQGNYGYTF. The part of the CDR3 DNA that was read is TGTGCCAGCTCACCACCGGGACAGGGTAACTATGGC. Looking up the rest from reference TRBV18 and TRBJ1-2 gives the full variable domain: NAGVMQNPRHLVRRRGQEARLRCSPMKGHSHVYWYRQLPEEGLKFMVYLQKENIIDESGMPKERFSAEFPKEGPSILRIQQVVRGDSAAYFCASSPPGQGNYGYTFGSGTRLTVV.

This clone turned up a few times. The read ends 3 residues early relative to the CDR3; the germline J gene fills the gap. The rearrangement links TRBV7-8 to TRBJ2-7; D unresolved. Trimming removed 2 bases from V and 0 bases from J, with 5 bases in between. The CDR3 is 13 residues long. CDR1 is SGHVS and CDR2 is FQNEAQ in the germline V gene. This CDR3 is CASSLQVSYEQYF. The CDR3 bases that were read are TGTGCCAGCAGCTTACAGGTCTCCTACGAG.

This clone occurred a few times. The sequence runs out 3 residues before the end of the CDR3; the remainder is reconstructed from the germline J gene. The rearrangement uses TRBV18 and TRBJ2-3, with D uncertain. Germline V gene data show CDR1 as KGHSH and CDR2 as LQKENI. V shed 3 bases and J shed 2 bases, with 9 bases lying between them. The CDR3 extends over 14 amino acids. The CDR3 sequence is CASSPKASTDTQYF. Incomplete CDR3 DNA: TGTGCCAGCTCACCCAAGGCCTCCACAGATACG.

At least ten counts were recorded for this clone. Sequencing ends 3 residues short of the CDR3 end; the germline J gene provides the rest. The chain is built from TRBV28 and TRBJ1-2; no clear D gene. CDR3 size: 13 residues. Germline CDR1 is MDHEN and CDR2 is SYDVKM. Incomplete CDR3 DNA: TGTGCCAGCAGTCGACCGGGGAACATGGGC. Translated, it gives CASSRPGNMG. Given in full, the CDR3 is CASSRPGNMGYTF.

This clone was observed many times. The read gets to within 3 residues of the CDR3 end, and the germline J gene fills in the rest. The rearrangement joins TRBV5-4 to TRBJ2-7; D call uncertain. V lost 4 bases, J lost 2 bases, and 16 bases lay in between. This CDR3 comprises 15 residues. Germline-derived CDR1 and CDR2 are SGHNT and YYREEE (reference sequence). This CDR3 reads CASSPVAEPPYEQYF. Incomplete CDR3 DNA: TGTGCCAGCAGCCCCGTGGCGGAGCCCCCCTACGAG.

This clone appeared many times. Read sequence stops 3 residues before the CDR3 end, and the germline J gene provides the missing end. The rearrangement links TRBV7-6 to TRBJ1-4; the D gene is possibly TRBD1 (5 bases). Germline values: CDR1 SGHVS, CDR2 FNYEAQ. CDR3 length: 15 amino acids. Trimming left V 5 bases short and J 5 bases short, with 15 bases between. The CDR3 loop reads CASSPPGGTNEKLFF. The covered CDR3 bases are TGTGCCAGCAGCCCCCCGGGGGGGACCAATGAAAAA.

This clone has a count of ten or more. The missing CDR3 end, 3 residues past where the read stops, is filled in from the germline J gene. V and J are TRBV30 and TRBJ2-3; 9 bases match TRBD2. The V gene's germline CDR1 is GTSNPN and CDR2 SVGIG (reference sequence). V lost 1 base and J lost 0; bases outside the gene matches: 8. The CDR3 runs 17 residues. CDR3 protein: CAWSARLTSGSTDTQYF. The DNA read from the CDR3 is TGTGCCTGGAGTGCCCGACTTACTAGCGGGAGCACAGATACG. Variable domain in full (rest from reference TRBV30 and TRBJ2-3): SQTIHQWPATLVQPVGSPLSLECTVEGTSNPNLYWYRQAAGRGLQLLFYSVGIGQISSEVPQNLSASRPQDRQFILSSKKLLLSDSGFYLCAWSARLTSGSTDTQYFGPGTRLTVL.

By proportion, this clone is medium-sized. One end of the junction fails to match germline, which may point to a read error. The CDR3 is cut off 3 residues early in the read; its end comes from the germline J gene. This rearrangement joins TRBV30 to TRBJ1-2, with TRBD1 matching over 7 bases. The germline gives CDR1 GTSNPN, CDR2 SVGIG (reference sequence). The CDR3 totals 15 residues. CDR3 DNA, as far as it was read: TGTGCTTGGAAGGCGGCCAGGGGGTACCCGGGTGGC. It is translated as CAWKAARGYPGG. The entire CDR3 is CAWKAARGYPGGYTF.

Note on this clone: The read ends 3 residues before the CDR3 terminus; that terminus is restored from the germline J gene. J is TRBJ2-1 and V is TRBV5-1; 8 bases match TRBD2. Trimming took 1 base from V and 1 from J; bases not matched to a gene: 4. CDR3 length: 16 residues. Germline values: CDR1 SGHRS, CDR2 YFSETQ. The CDR3: CASSLSAGGSYNEQFF. The sequenced part of the CDR3 DNA is TGCGCCAGCAGCTTGTCTGCGGGAGGTTCCTACAATGAG.

This clone was seen repeatedly, ten times or more. The read finishes 3 residues shy of the CDR3 end, and the germline J gene is used to complete it. V and J are TRBV20-1 and TRBJ2-6, with unresolved D. With 0 bases removed from V and 2 bases from J, the gap between germline ends came to 8 bases. CDR3 length: 15 amino acids. The germline CDR1 and CDR2 sequences are DFQATT and SNEGSKA (reference sequence). The CDR3 loop is CSARDREAGANVLTF. The DNA read from the CDR3 is TGCAGTGCTAGAGACAGAGAGGCTGGGGCCAACGTC.

This clone showed up just a few times. Read data end 3 residues before the CDR3 end; the end is taken from the germline J gene. V and J are TRBV19 and TRBJ2-1; 7 bases line up with TRBD1. Germline CDR1 reads LNHDA; CDR2 reads SQIVND (reference sequence). V lost 3 bases to trimming and J lost 7 bases; unmatched junction nucleotides: 6. The length of the CDR3 is 14 residues. The covered CDR3 bases are TGTGCCAGTAGTATCGCAACAGGGGATAATGAG. It yields the protein CASSIATGDNE. The entire CDR3 sequence reads CASSIATGDNEQFF. The full variable domain, completed using reference TRBV19 and TRBJ2-1, is DGGITQSPKYLFRKEGQNVTLSCEQNLNHDAMYWYRQDPGQGLRLIYYSQIVNDFQKGDIAEGYSVSREKKESFPLTVTSAQKNPTAFYLCASSIATGDNEQFFGPGTRLTVL.

This clone was seen at least ten times. The read halts 3 residues ahead of the CDR3 end, with the missing end drawn from the germline J gene. The rearrangement links TRBV6-4 to TRBJ2-1; TRBD2 aligns across 7 bases. Unmatched junction bases numbered 4, after V lost 2 bases and J lost 0 bases. This CDR3 contains 16 residues. The germline CDR1 and CDR2 sequences are MRHNA and SNTAGT. The sequenced CDR3 bases are TGTGCCAGCAGTGACAAGGGCGGGAGCTCCTACAATGAG. Amino acid sequence: CASSDKGGSSYNE. The CDR3 in full is CASSDKGGSSYNEQFF.

This clone is medium-sized in the sample. The read is 3 residues too short to cover the CDR3 end, so that end is filled in from the germline J gene. The V call is TRBV5-1, the J call TRBJ2-3; 7 nucleotides agree with TRBD2. The V gene end was trimmed by 1 base and the J gene end by 4 bases; junction bases not matched to a gene: 6. The germline gives CDR1 SGHRS, CDR2 YFSETQ. CDR3 length equals 15 residues. The covered CDR3 bases are TGCGCCAGCAGCTTGATCGGGGAGGGAGCAGATACG. It specifies CASSLIGEGADT. The whole CDR3 protein reads CASSLIGEGADTQYF.

This clone occurred many times. CDR3 bases read: TGTGCCAGCCAAATACAAGGTTCCATGAACACTGAA. Protein: CASQIQGSMNTE. From start to end, the CDR3 is CASQIQGSMNTEAFF. This chain links TRBV18 with TRBJ1-1; D uncertain. From the germline J gene comes the end of the CDR3, since the read stops 3 residues before it. This CDR3 comprises 15 residues. Germline V gene data show CDR1 as KGHSH and CDR2 as LQKENI. The V gene lost 8 bases and the J gene lost 0 bases, with 16 bases spanning the gap.

This clone was picked up many times. With the read ending 3 residues before the CDR3 end, the germline J gene is used to fill in that end. This chain connects TRBV27 to TRBJ1-1; D uncertain. V was clipped by 9 bases and J by 0 bases, with 8 bases between them. This CDR3 is 12 amino acids long. Per germline, CDR1 MNHEY and CDR2 SMNVEV (reference sequence). The CDR3 bases that were read are TGTGCCAGTAGACACTTGAACACTGAA. Its translation is CASRHLNTE. In full, the CDR3 reads CASRHLNTEAFF.

Comments on this clone: The CDR3 end is not reached by the read, which stops 3 residues before it; the germline J gene fills it in. V gene TRBV20-1 combines with J gene TRBJ2-1; 9 bases map to TRBD2. CDR1 is DFQATT, CDR2 SNEGSKA, per germline (reference sequence). V trimming: 2 bases; J trimming: 3 bases; junction bases outside the gene matches: 17. The CDR3 spans 19 residues. CDR3 protein: CSARTEVGGGRAVYNEQFF. The sequenced CDR3 bases are TGCAGTGCTAGAACTGAGGTTGGTGGCGGGAGGGCGGTCTACAATGAG.

This clone was seen ten or more times. Read data end 3 residues before the CDR3 end; the end is taken from the germline J gene. The chain is built from TRBV7-9 and TRBJ2-3, with D possibly TRBD1 on 6 matching bases. Germline V gene lookup returns CDR1 SEHNR and CDR2 FQNEAQ (reference sequence). The CDR3 covers 13 residues. Between the trimmed V and J ends, which lost 1 base and 6 bases, there was a span of 8 bases. The part of the CDR3 DNA that was read is TGTGCCAGCAGCTTAGTGGGGGCCGATACG. It is translated as CASSLVGADT. In full, the CDR3 is CASSLVGADTQYF.

Remarks on this clone: The read ends 3 residues before the CDR3 terminus; that terminus is restored from the germline J gene. The V and J genes are TRBV30 and TRBJ2-7, with 8 bases that match TRBD2. Trimming removed 3 bases from V and 5 bases from J; junction bases left unmatched: 12. Germline CDR1 GTSNPN, CDR2 SVGIG (reference sequence). The CDR3 has 15 amino acids. Partial CDR3 DNA: TGTGCCTGGAGCGCAGACGGGGGGGTTATCCACGAG. It is translated as CAWSADGGVIHE. The complete CDR3 reads CAWSADGGVIHEQYF.

This clone was picked up many times. The sequenced fragment ends 3 residues before the CDR3 boundary, so the rest is inferred from the germline J gene. The V and J genes are TRBV5-1 and TRBJ2-2; 7 bases align to TRBD2. CDR3 size: 14 residues. Germline loops: CDR1 SGHRS, CDR2 YFSETQ. Trimming at V came to 6 bases and at J to 0 bases, leaving 2 bases not matched to a gene. CDR3 residues: CASKAGANTGELFF. CDR3 DNA, as far as it was read: TGCGCCAGCAAGGCGGGGGCGAACACCGGGGAG.